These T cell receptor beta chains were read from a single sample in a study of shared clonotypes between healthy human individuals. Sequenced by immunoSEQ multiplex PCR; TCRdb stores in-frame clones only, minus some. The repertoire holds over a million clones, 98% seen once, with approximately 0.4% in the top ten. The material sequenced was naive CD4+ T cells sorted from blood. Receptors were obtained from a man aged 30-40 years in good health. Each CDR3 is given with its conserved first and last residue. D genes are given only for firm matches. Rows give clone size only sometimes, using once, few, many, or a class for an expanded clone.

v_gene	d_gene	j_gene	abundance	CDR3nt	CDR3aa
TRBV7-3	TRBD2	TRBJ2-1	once	TGTGCCAGCAGCTCTGGGATGGGGCTAGCGGACCACAATGAGCAGTTCTTC	CASSSGMGLADHNEQFF
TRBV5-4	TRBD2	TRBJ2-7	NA	TGTGCCAGCAGCTGGATAGCGGGAGGTACCTACGAGCAGTACTTC	CASSWIAGGTYEQYF
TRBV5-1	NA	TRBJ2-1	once	TGCGCCAGCAGCTTTATGGGTAATGAGCAGTTCTTC	CASSFMGNEQFF
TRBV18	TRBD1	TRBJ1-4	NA	TGTGCCAGCTCACCACGACAGGGTAATGAAAAACTGTTTTTT	CASSPRQGNEKLFF
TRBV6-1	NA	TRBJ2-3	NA	TGTGCCAGCTCTGGAGCTAGCACAGATACGCAGTATTTT	CASSGASTDTQYF
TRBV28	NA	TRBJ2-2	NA	TGTGCCAGCAGTCCCACCAGGGGGGAGCTGTTTTTT	CASSPTRGELFF
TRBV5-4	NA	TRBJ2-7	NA	TGTGCCAGCAGCTTGCGGGAGTACGAGCAGTACTTC	CASSLREYEQYF
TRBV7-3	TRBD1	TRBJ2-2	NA	TGTGCCAGCAGCTTAAGTAGGCAGGGGGCGTTAACCGGGGAGCTGTTTTTT	CASSLSRQGALTGELFF
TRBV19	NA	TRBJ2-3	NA	TGTGCCAGTAGTATAGGCCGGGCCGGCGGGGATACGCAGTATTTT	CASSIGRAGGDTQYF
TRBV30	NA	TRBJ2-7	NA	TGTGCCTGGAGTGTACCTTGGGCAGGGGCGAAGAACGAGCAGTACTTC	CAWSVPWAGAKNEQYF
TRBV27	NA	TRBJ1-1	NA	TGTGCCAGCAGTTTATCGCTAGCCAACACTGAAGCTTTCTTT	CASSLSLANTEAFF
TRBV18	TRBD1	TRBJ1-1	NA	TGTGCCAGCTCACCACAGGGACAGCCGACGACTGAAGCTTTCTTT	CASSPQGQPTTEAFF
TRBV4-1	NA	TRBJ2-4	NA	TGCGCCAGCAGCGCGGATGGGGCAGGGGAAGGCATTCAGTACTTC	CASSADGAGEGIQYF
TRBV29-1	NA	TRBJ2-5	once	TGCACCGCGATGCGAGGTGGGGAGACCCAGTACTTC	CTAMRGGETQYF
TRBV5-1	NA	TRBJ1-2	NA	TGCGCCAGCAGCTTGGCACGGGGCGACGGCTACACCTTC	CASSLARGDGYTF
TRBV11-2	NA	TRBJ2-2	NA	TGTGCCAGCAGCCATATCGGGGAGACCACCGGGGAGCTGTTTTTT	CASSHIGETTGELFF
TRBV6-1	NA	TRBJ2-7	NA	TGTGCCAGTTCCCCGGGAAGGAGTAACTACGAGCAGTACTTC	CASSPGRSNYEQYF
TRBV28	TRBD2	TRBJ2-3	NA	TGTGCCAGCAGTTTGCCCTATATTAGCGGGAGGCGGGCAGATACGCAGTATTTT	CASSLPYISGRRADTQYF
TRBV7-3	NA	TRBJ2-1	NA	TGTGCCAGCAGCTTGGGACGGGCGGACTACAATGAGCAGTTCTTC	CASSLGRADYNEQFF
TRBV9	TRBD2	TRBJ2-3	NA	TGTGCCAGCAGCGTAGCCGGACTAGCGGGAGGGGATACGCAGTATTTT	CASSVAGLAGGDTQYF
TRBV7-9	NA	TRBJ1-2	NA	TGTGCCAGCAGCTTAATAGGGACTAATTCGGGCTACACCTTC	CASSLIGTNSGYTF
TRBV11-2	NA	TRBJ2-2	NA	TGTGCCAGCAGCTCCTTTACCGGGGAGCTGTTTTTT	CASSSFTGELFF
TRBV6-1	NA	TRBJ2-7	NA	TGTGCCAGCAGGACGACAGTGCTGTCCTACGAGCAGTACTTC	CASRTTVLSYEQYF
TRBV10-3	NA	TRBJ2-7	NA	TGTGCCATCAGTGAGTCCGGAGGCAGGGATGGACTGTACGAGCAGTACTTC	CAISESGGRDGLYEQYF
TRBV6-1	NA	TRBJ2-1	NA	TGTGCCAGCAGTCCAATTGGGGGCGGAGGGAATGAGCAGTTCTTC	CASSPIGGGGNEQFF
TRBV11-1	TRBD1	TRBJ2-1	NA	TGTGCCAGCAGCTCTCGGGACAGGGGTTTGAATGAGCAGTTCTTC	CASSSRDRGLNEQFF
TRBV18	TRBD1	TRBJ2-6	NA	TGTGCCAGCTCACTAATCCAGGGGGCTGACGGGGCCAACGTCCTGACTTTC	CASSLIQGADGANVLTF